Presented here are 13 T cell receptor beta chains from one specimen sequenced in a study of T cell responses to AZD1222 COVID-19 vaccine. Sequenced by immunoSEQ multiplex PCR; TCRdb stores in-frame clones only, minus some. The sample includes 180,000 or so clones, roughly nine tenths of them seen just once. The sample was peripheral blood, taken on day 0 of AZD1222 vaccination. These receptors were taken from an adult in good health.

The CDR3 loop is CAIRGSTDTQYF. The CDR3 nucleotides are TGTGCCATCAGGGGTAGCACAGATACGCAGTATTTT. The rearrangement links TRBV10-3 to TRBJ2-3; D gene unclear. Trimming stripped 6 bases from V and 0 bases from J, with 4 bases between. In germline, CDR1 is ENHRY, CDR2 SYGVKD. The CDR3 has 12 amino acids.

Only one count was recorded for this clone. The chain combines TRBV5-1 with TRBJ2-7, with D possibly TRBD1 on 6 matching bases. The CDR3 covers 14 residues. CDR1 and CDR2 from the germline V gene are SGHRS and YFSETQ. The V and J ends lost 3 bases and 6 bases respectively, with 16 bases between them. CDR3 protein: CASSSTGRTAEQYF. Here the CDR3 DNA reads TGCGCCAGCAGCTCAACGGGCAGGACAGCCGAGCAGTACTTC. The variable domain in full, completed from reference TRBV5-1 and TRBJ2-7, reads KAGVTQTPRYLIKTRGQQVTLSCSPISGHRSVSWYQQTPGQGLQFLFEYFSETQRNKGNFPGRFSGRQFSNSRSEMNVSTLELGDSALYLCASSSTGRTAEQYFGPGTRLTVT.

The chain carries TRBV30 and TRBJ2-1; D is perhaps TRBD1 (5 bases). The CDR3 extends over 16 amino acids. Germline CDR1 is GTSNPN and CDR2 is SVGIG (reference sequence). The V end was cut by 1 base, the J end by 3 bases, with 16 bases between. CDR3 coding DNA: TGTGCCTGGAGTGGAAAAGGGGCCACCAGCTACAATGAGCAGTTCTTC. Encoded protein: CAWSGKGATSYNEQFF.

The J gene is TRBJ2-3, the V gene TRBV9, with 7 bases matching TRBD2. CDR1 and CDR2 from the germline V gene are SGDLS and YYNGEE. The CDR3 sequence is 17 residues long. V lost 3 bases, J lost 5 bases, and 15 bases stayed unmatched. CDR3 protein: CASSAGVSGIFEDTQYF. The CDR3 DNA is TGTGCCAGCAGCGCGGGAGTAAGCGGGATTTTCGAAGATACGCAGTATTTT.

There are a few counts of this clone. The chain recombines TRBV10-1 with TRBJ2-7, with D possibly being TRBD1 (5 bases). With 2 bases removed from V and 3 bases from J, the gap between germline ends came to 8 bases. The CDR3 has 13 residues. Germline V gene lookup returns CDR1 WNHNN and CDR2 SYGVQD (reference sequence). This CDR3 is CASSETGRYEQYF. The CDR3 region has the DNA TGCGCCAGCAGTGAGACAGGCCGCTACGAGCAGTACTTC.

In this sample, this clone turned up a few times. The genes are TRBV2 and TRBJ2-1; 8 bases align to TRBD1. Germline V gene lookup returns CDR1 SNHLY and CDR2 FYNNEI. This CDR3 is built from 14 residues. J gave up 13 bases and V 8 bases, and 16 bases lay outside the gene matches. In DNA, the CDR3 is TGTGCCAGCGGAGGGACAGGTCCATTCGGGTCCCAGTTCTTC. Its protein product is CASGGTGPFGSQFF.

This chain connects TRBV28 to TRBJ2-3; D not certain. V dropped 3 bases and J dropped 1 base, with 5 bases sitting between them. Germline lookup yields CDR1 MDHEN and CDR2 SYDVKM. This CDR3 spans 13 amino acids. CDR3 residues: CASSFEGTDTQYF. The CDR3 DNA follows: TGTGCCAGCAGTTTCGAGGGCACAGATACGCAGTATTTT.

The CDR3 reads CASTMDYNEQFF. The CDR3 region has the DNA TGTGCCAGTACCATGGACTATAATGAGCAGTTCTTC. V and J are TRBV19 and TRBJ2-1; D is perhaps TRBD2 (6 bases). Trimming left V 7 bases short and J 7 bases short, with 11 bases between. The CDR3 is 12 amino acids. Germline V gene sequence: CDR1 LNHDA, CDR2 SQIVND (reference sequence).

This chain joins TRBV13 and TRBJ1-2; no firm D call. V lost 2 bases to trimming and J lost 0 bases, with 19 bases between them. This CDR3 region has 18 residues. Germline V gene lookup returns CDR1 PRHDT and CDR2 FYEKMQ (reference sequence). CDR3 residues: CASSLISSRSLANYGYTF. The DNA of the CDR3 is TGTGCCAGCAGCTTAATATCATCACGATCTTTAGCTAACTATGGCTACACCTTC.

The genes are TRBV29-1 and TRBJ2-3, with D unclear. CDR3 size: 13 residues. The V gene lost 1 base and the J gene lost 5 bases, with 10 bases spanning the gap. Germline lookup yields CDR1 SQVTM and CDR2 ANQGSEA. The CDR3 here is CSVEALARDTQYF. The CDR3, as DNA: TGCAGCGTTGAAGCATTAGCTAGAGATACGCAGTATTTT.

This clone was seen a single time. This sequence joins TRBV7-3 and TRBJ2-3, with a possible D match to TRBD2 (5 bases). This CDR3 is 15 amino acids long. V was clipped by 3 bases and J by 6 bases, with 16 bases between them. The germline CDR1 and CDR2 sequences are SGHTA and FQGTGA. The CDR3 DNA reads as TGTGCCAGCAGCTTTTCCAGGACTGAATCCGATACGCAGTATTTT. This gives the protein CASSFSRTESDTQYF. The variable domain in full, completed from reference TRBV7-3 and TRBJ2-3, reads GAGVSQTPSNKVTEKGKYVELRCDPISGHTALYWYRQSLGQGPEFLIYFQGTGAADDSGLPNDRFFAVRPEGSVSTLKIQRTERGDSAVYLCASSFSRTESDTQYFGPGTRLTVL.

At least ten counts were recorded for this clone. The rearrangement links TRBV6-6 to TRBJ1-6, with TRBD1 matching over 9 bases. After removal of 6 bases from V and 7 bases from J, the junction contained 10 bases not matched to a gene. Germline V gene data show CDR1 as MNHNY and CDR2 as SVGAGI (reference sequence). CDR3 length: 16 amino acids. The CDR3 loop is CASSHTDRGRNSPLHF. CDR3 DNA: TGTGCCAGCAGCCATACGGACAGGGGAAGAAATTCACCCCTCCACTTT.

The chain couples TRBV7-2 to TRBJ2-2; 8 bases map to TRBD1. There are 15 residues in the CDR3. Per the germline V gene, CDR1 is SGHTA and CDR2 is FQGNSA. V trimming: 3 bases; J trimming: 5 bases; junction bases outside the gene matches: 5. The chain's CDR3 is CASSFRTGMTGELFF. The CDR3 DNA sequence: TGTGCCAGCAGCTTCCGGACAGGGATGACCGGGGAGCTGTTTTTT.